This is a list of T cell receptor beta chains from one sample in a study of response to subunit inactivated influenza vaccine. TCRdb re-derived calls from the RT-PCR reads in MiXCR, one entry per CDR3 protein. The sample includes around 500,000 distinct CDR3 sequences, over 9.5% of them seen just once. The sample in question was PBMCs from blood, obtained 40 to 50 days after vaccination. These receptors all stem from a man aged 50 to 60 who received an inactivated influenza vaccine. CDR3s include the opening cysteine and the closing phenylalanine or tryptophan. The order of the fields is J gene, D gene, clone size, V gene, CDR3 protein, CDR3 DNA. D genes are given only for firm matches. Rows give clone size only sometimes, using once, few, many, or a class for an expanded clone.

TRBJ2-4 | - | few | TRBV5-6 | CASSPGTPENIQYF | TGTGCCAGCAGCCCCGGGACCCCTGAGAACATTCAGTACTTC
TRBJ2-7 | - | - | TRBV15 | CATSGAWDEQYF | TGTGCCACCAGCGGCGCTTGGGACGAGCAGTACTTC
TRBJ2-5 | TRBD2 | - | TRBV7-2 | CASSLWGGRALRGTQYF | TGTGCCAGCAGCTTATGGGGCGGGAGGGCCCTAAGGGGGACCCAGTACTTC
TRBJ2-1 | - | - | TRBV4-3 | CASSQDGGVYNEQFF | TGCGCCAGCAGCCAAGATGGCGGGGTCTACAATGAGCAGTTCTTC
TRBJ2-3 | - | - | TRBV2 | CASSEGTGRAHTQYF | TGTGCCAGCAGTGAGGGAACGGGAAGAGCGCATACGCAGTATTTT
TRBJ2-7 | - | many | TRBV6-1 | CASNGLNSYEQYF | TGTGCCAGCAACGGGCTGAATTCCTACGAGCAGTACTTC
TRBJ2-1 | TRBD2 | few | TRBV4-2 | CASSRTSGSGEQFF | TGTGCCAGCAGCAGGACTAGCGGGTCTGGTGAGCAGTTCTTC
TRBJ1-5 | TRBD1 | - | TRBV4-1 | CASSREFGTGEGQPQHF | TGCGCCAGCAGCCGAGAATTCGGGACAGGGGAGGGGCAGCCCCAGCATTTT
TRBJ2-7 | TRBD2 | - | TRBV5-5 | CASSLAVAGALSSYEQYF | TGTGCCAGCAGCTTGGCCGTAGCGGGAGCCCTCTCCTCCTACGAGCAGTACTTC
TRBJ2-7 | - | many | TRBV5-1 | CATPSRTSYEQYF | TGCGCCACCCCCTCGCGGACTTCCTACGAGCAGTACTTC
TRBJ2-7 | - | few | TRBV7-2 | CASSPPPYTSPTYEQYF | TGTGCCAGCAGCCCCCCCCCCTACACCTCTCCAACCTACGAGCAGTACTTC
TRBJ1-2 | TRBD1 | few | TRBV5-1 | CASSSPDRDIYGYTF | TGCGCCAGCAGCTCCCCCGACAGGGATATCTATGGCTACACCTTC
TRBJ2-2 | - | - | TRBV3-1 | CASSQEMTGNTGELFF | TGTGCCAGCAGCCAAGAAATGACAGGGAACACCGGGGAGCTGTTTTTT
TRBJ2-1 | - | - | TRBV7-2 | CASSLVPERREQFF | TGTGCCAGCAGCTTAGTTCCGGAAAGAAGGGAGCAGTTCTTC
TRBJ2-5 | - | few | TRBV20-1 | CSAPWEREETQYF | TGCAGTGCCCCTTGGGAGAGGGAAGAGACCCAGTACTTC
TRBJ1-4 | - | many | TRBV15 | CATSLGGRFEKLFF | TGTGCCACCAGCTTGGGGGGGCGATTTGAAAAACTGTTTTTT
TRBJ2-7 | - | - | TRBV6-1 | CASRRGTSEYEQYF | TGTGCCAGCAGAAGAGGGACATCTGAGTACGAGCAGTACTTC
TRBJ1-2 | - | few | TRBV5-1 | CASSQAGAEGYTF | TGCGCCAGCAGCCAGGCGGGGGCGGAGGGCTACACCTTC
TRBJ2-7 | - | few | TRBV7-9 | CASSAPGLPYEQYF | TGTGCCAGCAGCGCCCCAGGGTTACCCTACGAGCAGTACTTC
TRBJ2-7 | TRBD2 | - | TRBV4-2 | CASSQEETSGPTYEQYF | TGTGCCAGCAGCCAAGAAGAGACTAGCGGACCTACCTACGAGCAGTACTTC
TRBJ2-1 | TRBD2 | many | TRBV29-1 | CSVEGLAGNEQFF | TGCAGCGTTGAAGGACTAGCGGGCAATGAGCAGTTCTTC
TRBJ2-2 | - | many | TRBV20-1 | CSAFGDGPGELFF | TGCAGTGCCTTCGGGGACGGGCCCGGGGAGCTGTTTTTT
TRBJ1-4 | TRBD1 | - | TRBV5-1 | CASSYLGTGGDGKLFF | TGCGCCAGCAGCTACCTCGGGACAGGGGGCGACGGAAAACTGTTTTTT
TRBJ2-7 | TRBD2 | few | TRBV29-1 | CSALAGDYEQYF | TGCAGCGCCCTAGCGGGAGACTACGAGCAGTACTTC
TRBJ2-3 | - | few | TRBV14 | CASSPKNTDTQYF | TGTGCCAGCAGCCCAAAAAACACAGATACGCAGTATTTT
TRBJ2-5 | - | many | TRBV5-6 | CASSLRGNQETQYF | TGTGCCAGCAGCTTGCGAGGGAACCAAGAGACCCAGTACTTC
TRBJ1-1 | - | - | TRBV20-1 | CSAGRTGISSEAFF | TGCAGTGCGGGACGTACAGGGATCTCTTCTGAAGCTTTCTTT
TRBJ2-2 | TRBD1 | - | TRBV6-1 | CASSVTDRGRTGELFF | TGTGCCAGCAGTGTTACGGACAGGGGGCGTACCGGGGAGCTGTTTTTT
TRBJ2-1 | TRBD1 | few | TRBV7-8 | CASSLLGDRGFGNEQFF | TGTGCCAGCAGCTTACTCGGGGACAGGGGATTCGGCAATGAGCAGTTCTTC
TRBJ2-7 | - | many | TRBV9 | CASSVGVTLDEQYF | TGTGCCAGCAGCGTAGGGGTTACACTCGACGAGCAGTACTTC
TRBJ2-1 | - | few | TRBV20-1 | CSARSSGEYNEQFF | TGCAGTGCTAGATCGTCGGGAGAATACAATGAGCAGTTCTTC
TRBJ2-7 | - | few | TRBV20-1 | CSMAGQGTYEQYF | TGCAGTATGGCGGGGCAGGGCACCTACGAGCAGTACTTC
TRBJ2-5 | - | many | TRBV5-1 | CASSFSGLETQYF | TGCGCCAGCAGCTTTAGCGGATTGGAGACCCAGTACTTC
TRBJ1-6 | - | few | TRBV20-1 | CSASHWRKNSPLHF | TGCAGTGCTAGTCATTGGAGGAAAAATTCACCCCTCCACTTT
TRBJ2-1 | TRBD2 | - | TRBV4-2 | CASSLKATGLALLSYNEQFF | TGTGCCAGCAGCCTCAAGGCGACCGGACTAGCGTTACTCTCCTACAATGAGCAGTTCTTC
TRBJ2-2 | - | - | TRBV5-1 | CASSFNPGTNTGELFF | TGCGCCAGCAGCTTTAATCCAGGGACCAACACCGGGGAGCTGTTTTTT
TRBJ2-7 | - | - | TRBV5-6 | CASSLFGYRQEGYYSYEQYF | TGTGCCAGCAGCTTGTTCGGGTACCGACAGGAAGGTTACTACTCCTACGAGCAGTACTTC
TRBJ2-4 | - | - | TRBV28 | CAMGFGLVCWGVPLAKNIQYF | TGTGCCATGGGCTTCGGGCTCGTCTGCTGGGGGGTACCCCTAGCCAAAAACATTCAGTACTTC
TRBJ2-3 | TRBD2 | many | TRBV29-1 | CSVSSGRASDTQYF | TGCAGCGTGTCTAGCGGGAGGGCCTCAGATACGCAGTATTTT
TRBJ1-4 | - | few | TRBV6-2/TRBV6-3 | CASSSMGATNEKLFF | TGTGCCAGCAGCAGTATGGGTGCGACTAATGAAAAACTGTTTTTT
TRBJ2-5 | TRBD2 | few | TRBV4-2 | CASSQGTSGRHQETQYF | TGTGCCAGCAGCCAGGGTACTAGCGGGAGGCACCAAGAGACCCAGTACTTC
TRBJ2-5 | - | many | TRBV20-1 | CSASEASQETQYF | TGCAGTGCTAGCGAAGCGTCACAAGAGACCCAGTACTTC
TRBJ1-1 | - | many | TRBV5-6 | CASSLITNTEAFF | TGTGCCAGCAGCTTGATAACGAACACTGAAGCTTTCTTT
TRBJ2-1 | - | - | TRBV30 | CAWAQEPGYNEQFF | TGTGCCTGGGCCCAGGAGCCCGGATACAATGAGCAGTTCTTC
TRBJ1-2 | TRBD1 | many | TRBV6-5 | CASSYEGALPYGYTF | TGTGCCAGCAGTTACGAGGGGGCTCTCCCCTATGGCTACACCTTC
TRBJ2-7 | TRBD2 | few | TRBV20-1 | CSARLAGGTYEQYF | TGCAGTGCTAGACTAGCGGGAGGTACCTACGAGCAGTACTTC
TRBJ2-3 | - | many | TRBV5-1 | CASSLDSTDTQYF | TGTGCCAGCAGCTTAGATAGCACAGATACGCAGTATTTT
TRBJ2-7 | - | few | TRBV6-1 | CASTGGFGSYEQYF | TGTGCCAGCACAGGGGGGTTCGGGTCCTACGAGCAGTACTTC
TRBJ2-1 | - | many | TRBV7-2 | CASSLGRNPLYNEQFF | TGTGCCAGCAGCTTAGGTCGGAACCCCTTATACAATGAGCAGTTCTTC
TRBJ2-7 | - | - | TRBV20-1 | CSARDQGGLAPKSPYEQYF | TGCAGTGCTAGAGATCAAGGGGGCCTAGCGCCCAAGTCCCCCTACGAGCAGTACTTC
TRBJ2-2 | - | many | TRBV20-1 | CSAQSSLGELFF | TGCAGTGCTCAATCCTCGCTCGGGGAGCTGTTTTTT
TRBJ2-7 | TRBD2 | - | TRBV7-8 | CASSQRGGTMYEQYF | TGTGCCAGCAGCCAGCGGGGCGGGACGATGTACGAGCAGTACTTC
TRBJ2-1 | TRBD2 | - | TRBV20-1 | CSARDPPKLGLAVNEQFF | TGCAGTGCTAGAGATCCCCCGAAGCTCGGACTAGCGGTGAATGAGCAGTTCTTC
TRBJ2-1 | - | few | TRBV6-1 | CASSEAAHGTYNEQFF | TGTGCCAGCAGTGAAGCGGCTCACGGGACATACAATGAGCAGTTCTTC